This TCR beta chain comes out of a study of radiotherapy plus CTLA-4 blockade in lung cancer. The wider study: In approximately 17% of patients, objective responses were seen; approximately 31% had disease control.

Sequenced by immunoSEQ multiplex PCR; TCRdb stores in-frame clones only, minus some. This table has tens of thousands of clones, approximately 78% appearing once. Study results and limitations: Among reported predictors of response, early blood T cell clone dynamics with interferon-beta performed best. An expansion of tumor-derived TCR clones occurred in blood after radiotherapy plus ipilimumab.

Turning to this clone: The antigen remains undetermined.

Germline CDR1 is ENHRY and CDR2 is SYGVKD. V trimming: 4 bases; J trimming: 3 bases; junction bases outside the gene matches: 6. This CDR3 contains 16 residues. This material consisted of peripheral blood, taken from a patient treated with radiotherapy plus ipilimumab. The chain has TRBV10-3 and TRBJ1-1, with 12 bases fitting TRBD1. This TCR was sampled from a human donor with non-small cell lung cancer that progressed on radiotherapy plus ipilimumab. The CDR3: CAISGDRGPRDTEAFF. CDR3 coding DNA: TGTGCCATCAGTGGGGACAGGGGGCCTCGTGACACTGAAGCTTTCTTT.